A single sample gave rise to the 14 T cell receptor beta chains below, sequenced in a study of CD8+ T cells in alopecia areata (dated by TCRdb to the late 2010s). The protocol used for the library was the immunoSEQ multiplex PCR assay. RNA was extracted from all samples and reverse transcribed into cDNA, which served as template for TCR sequencing. Not all clones reach the TCRdb copy of this immuneACCESS table, which keeps in-frame sequences only. Checked studies attribute under half of the gap to unresolved V genes and leave the rest unexplained. Recorded for this sample are over 100,000 clones; around 49% of them occurred a single time. Of the sample, roughly a sixth falls within the top ten clones. In the paper's terms, the time point label means: baseline before oral tofacitinib. The sample was CD8+ T cells sorted from blood, taken at week 0. Source of these receptors: a human donor with alopecia areata.

The rearrangement joins TRBV13 to TRBJ1-1; tentatively, D is TRBD1 (6 bases). The CDR3 is 14 amino acids. V was cut by 2 bases and J by 1 base, with 8 bases left in between. The germline V gene encodes CDR1 PRHDT and CDR2 FYEKMQ (reference sequence). DNA of the CDR3: TGTGCCAGCAGCTTAACACAGGGGAACACTGAAGCTTTCTTT. It translates to CASSLTQGNTEAFF.

V and J are TRBV2 and TRBJ2-7; perhaps TRBD1 as D (7 bases). From germline, CDR1 is SNHLY and CDR2 FYNNEI. Trimming removed 0 bases at V and 3 bases at J, with 9 bases between. The CDR3 is 14 residues long. Written as DNA, the CDR3 is TGTGCCAGCAGTGAAGCGCGGGACAGCTACGAGCAGTACTTC. Amino acids: CASSEARDSYEQYF.

This chain uses TRBV5-1 with TRBJ2-1; D could derive from TRBD1 or TRBD2 (6 bases each). V was trimmed by 4 bases and J by 8 bases, leaving 13 bases between them. Germline CDR1 reads SGHRS; CDR2 reads YFSETQ. The length of the CDR3 is 13 residues. CDR3 in amino acids: CASSGGTIDEQFF. CDR3 nucleotide sequence: TGCGCCAGCAGCGGCGGGACAATAGATGAGCAGTTCTTC.

This clone appeared a few times. The CDR3 DNA follows: TGTGCCACGGGGGTAGGGGCACATGATAACTATGGCTACACCTTC. Protein sequence: CATGVGAHDNYGYTF. The genes are TRBV10-3 and TRBJ1-2; tentative D call: TRBD1 (5 bases). The V gene's germline CDR1 is ENHRY and CDR2 SYGVKD. There are 15 residues in the CDR3. V was pared by 10 bases and J by 1 base, with 19 bases between.

This clone was recorded once. The genes are TRBV13 and TRBJ2-7, with D uncertain. The CDR3 loop spans 13 amino acids. V was pared by 5 bases and J by 3 bases, with 11 bases between. In germline, CDR1 is PRHDT, CDR2 FYEKMQ (reference sequence). Here the CDR3 reads CASSANWLYEQYF. The CDR3 DNA follows: TGTGCCAGCAGCGCCAACTGGCTCTACGAGCAGTACTTC.

The gene calls are TRBV25-1 and TRBJ2-3; the D gene is possibly TRBD2 (7 bases). Germline V gene sequence: CDR1 MGHDK, CDR2 SYGVNS. The ends were cut back, 3 bases at V and 5 bases at J, with 18 bases in the middle. This CDR3 is built from 16 residues. The CDR3 DNA is TGTGCCAGCAGTGATATAGGGGGGGCCTCGGTAGATACGCAGTATTTT. Translation gives CASSDIGGASVDTQYF.

This rearrangement joins TRBV27 to TRBJ1-5; D is unresolved. The germline V gene encodes CDR1 MNHEY and CDR2 SMNVEV (reference sequence). V was shortened by 5 bases and J by 0 bases, with 17 bases between the two germline ends. The CDR3 covers 17 residues. The CDR3 DNA follows: TGTGCCAGCAGTGCGACGGCCAGAGCTTATAGCAATCAGCCCCAGCATTTT. Translated: CASSATARAYSNQPQHF.

The chain is built from TRBV13 and TRBJ2-7; 8 bases agree with TRBD1. Trimming took 3 bases from V and 7 from J; bases not matched to a gene: 5. Germline V gene lookup returns CDR1 PRHDT and CDR2 FYEKMQ (reference sequence). The CDR3 totals 13 residues. The CDR3 region has the DNA TGTGCCAGCAGCTTCAGGGGGCGCTTGGAGCAGTACTTC. Translation gives CASSFRGRLEQYF.

V and J are TRBV29-1 and TRBJ2-4; TRBD1 matches at 8 bases. Germline V gene lookup returns CDR1 SQVTM and CDR2 ANQGSEA. V lost 4 bases and J lost 2; bases outside the gene matches: 4. CDR3 length: 14 residues. The CDR3 coding sequence is TGCAGCGTTGGGGGACAGGAGCCCAAAAACATTCAGTACTTC. Its protein product is CSVGGQEPKNIQYF.

This clone was counted only a few times. This rearrangement joins TRBV9 to TRBJ2-7; 9 nucleotides agree with TRBD1. CDR1 and CDR2 (germline): SGDLS, YYNGEE. The junction had 8 bases not matched to a gene; V was cut back by 4 bases and J by 0 bases. The CDR3 totals 16 residues. CDR3 nucleotide sequence: TGTGCCAGCAGCCTACGGGACAGGGCGAGCTCCTACGAGCAGTACTTC. This gives the protein CASSLRDRASSYEQYF.

This clone was recorded only once. The rearrangement links TRBV27 to TRBJ1-6; D gene ambiguous. The CDR3 is 13 residues long. The V gene's germline CDR1 is MNHEY and CDR2 SMNVEV (reference sequence). The V gene lost 4 bases and the J gene lost 9 bases, with 10 bases spanning the gap. For the CDR3, the DNA is TGTGCCAGCAGTTCCCTTTTGGGTTCACCCCTCCACTTT. Translation gives CASSSLLGSPLHF.

There are many counts of this clone. Additional DNA sequences in this sample encode the identical CDR3. The J gene is TRBJ2-3, the V gene TRBV6-4; 8 positions match TRBD2. The ends lost 0 bases at V and 6 bases at J; junction bases unmatched: 2. This CDR3 has 14 residues. The V gene's germline CDR1 is MRHNA and CDR2 SNTAGT. In nucleotides, the CDR3 is TGTGCCAGCAGTGACTCCGGGGGGGCCGATACGCAGTATTTT. Translation gives CASSDSGGADTQYF.

This clone has only one observation. The chain links TRBV30 to TRBJ1-6, with TRBD1 matching 10 bases. Germline V CDR1 and CDR2: GTSNPN, SVGIG (reference sequence). This CDR3 has 12 residues. For the CDR3, the DNA is TGTGTCTACGGGACAGGGGATTCACCCCTCCACTTT. Translated, it gives CVYGTGDSPLHF. Filled out from reference TRBV30 and TRBJ1-6, the complete variable domain reads SQTIHQWPATLVQPVGSPLSLECTVEGTSNPNLYWYRQAAGRGLQLLFYSVGIGQISSEVPQNLSASRPQDRQFILSSKKLLLSDSGFYLCVYGTGDSPLHFGNGTRLTVT.

As concerns this clone: This same CDR3 is encoded by further DNA sequences in the sample. The chain employs TRBV13 and TRBJ2-3; D ambiguous. CDR1 is PRHDT, CDR2 FYEKMQ, per germline (reference sequence). The V end was cut by 5 bases, the J end by 0 bases, with 3 bases between. This CDR3 has 12 residues. CDR3 residues: CASSLSTDTQYF. The CDR3 bases are TGTGCCAGCAGCCTGAGCACAGATACGCAGTATTTT.